The entry below gives a single TCR beta chain sequence along with its context. The sample comes from a study of control samples from healthy donors and cancer patients. Only in-frame clones appear in the TCRdb table, and some are missing; sequencing was by immunoSEQ multiplex PCR. The profile shows about 95,000 clones, roughly nine tenths of them singletons. CDR1 and CDR2 from the germline V gene are SGDLS and YYNGEE. V lost 1 base and J lost 6, with 14 bases in between. CDR3 size: 14 residues. This clonotype was sampled from a woman aged 25 to 39 in good health. The chain combines TRBV9 with TRBJ2-7; a possible D gene is TRBD2 (7 bases). Sequenced: blood. CDR3 nucleotide sequence: TGTGCCAGCAGCGTACTGGGGGGGGCGGGCGAGCAGTACTTC. It specifies CASSVLGGAGEQYF.